Listed below are T cell receptor beta chains from one sample, sequenced in a study of Ad26.COV2.S vaccination and SARS-CoV-2 variants. The method was immunoSEQ multiplex PCR; TCRdb's version includes in-frame clones alone and lacks a portion of them. The sample has about 280,000 clones; about 87% are singletons. The sample here was peripheral blood, taken in a trial of Ad26.COV2.S vaccine versus placebo. All receptors derive from a person between 18 and 65 years old who received the Ad26.COV2.S COVID-19 vaccine or a placebo. The conserved cysteine and the conserved F or W are not part of the CDR3 here.

V gene	J gene	CDR3 protein
TRBV29-1	TRBJ1-1	SVHYGAETF
TRBV5-1	TRBJ1-1	ASSHGDRNTEAF
TRBV11-3	TRBJ2-1	ASSPRPGQGFNEQF
TRBV7-6	TRBJ1-4	ASSLGSGFLEKLF
TRBV10-2	TRBJ2-1	ASSVRTSGRFNEQF
TRBV30	TRBJ1-1	AWRRGVDTEAF
TRBV2	TRBJ2-7	ASSPPAGGARSYEQY
TRBV19	TRBJ2-5	ASSITSGAQETQY
TRBV7-2	TRBJ2-5	ASGLAGGLQETQY
TRBV25-1	TRBJ2-1	ASSLDWTNEQF
TRBV10-1	TRBJ1-1	ASSQGNTEAF
TRBV7-2	TRBJ1-4	ASSLLQGAGEKLF
TRBV10-3	TRBJ1-1	AITGTVNTEAF
TRBV5-6	TRBJ1-2	ASSLEEPRGRSVDYGYT
TRBV4-2	TRBJ1-5	ASSLRTGASNQPQH
TRBV28	TRBJ1-5	ASSLTQGNQPQH
TRBV29-1	TRBJ2-2	SVERQYNTGELF
TRBV7-9	TRBJ1-4	ASSPLRQAVNEKLF
TRBV3-1/TRBV3-2	TRBJ2-5	ASSRYRDRANQETQY
TRBV9	TRBJ1-2	ASSVAQGSGYT
TRBV30	TRBJ2-1	AWILGTTYNEQF
TRBV18	TRBJ2-3	ASSPSERVRDTQY
TRBV6-5	TRBJ2-7	ASRGGYEQY
TRBV4-1	TRBJ2-5	AEPAGGQETQY
TRBV6-1	TRBJ1-6	ASSEFVWEGINSPLH
TRBV12-5	TRBJ2-7	ASGLPRVSYEQY
TRBV10-3	TRBJ2-3	AISATGRTDTQY
TRBV11-3	TRBJ2-7	ASSQQDRDYEQY
TRBV18	TRBJ1-1	ASSPGSTEAF
TRBV19	TRBJ2-7	ASSIGIAGEQY
TRBV30	TRBJ1-2	AWSLDSNGYT
TRBV27	TRBJ2-3	ASSLGASGGTDTQY
TRBV20-1	TRBJ1-4	SASRDEKLF
TRBV29-1	TRBJ1-5	SVAQGVNQPQH
TRBV6-5	TRBJ1-1	ASSSQVSAF
TRBV5-1	TRBJ2-2	ASSLGRVNPGELF
TRBV5-1	TRBJ1-2	ATGPGQGVGYT
TRBV6-5	TRBJ2-1	ASRVPEGSYNEQF
TRBV6-6	TRBJ1-1	ASTPGQGWTNTEAF
TRBV6-5	TRBJ1-6	ASGQDLSPLH
TRBV4-1	TRBJ1-5	ASSQQPDNQPQH
TRBV7-3	TRBJ1-1	ASSPGMNTEAF